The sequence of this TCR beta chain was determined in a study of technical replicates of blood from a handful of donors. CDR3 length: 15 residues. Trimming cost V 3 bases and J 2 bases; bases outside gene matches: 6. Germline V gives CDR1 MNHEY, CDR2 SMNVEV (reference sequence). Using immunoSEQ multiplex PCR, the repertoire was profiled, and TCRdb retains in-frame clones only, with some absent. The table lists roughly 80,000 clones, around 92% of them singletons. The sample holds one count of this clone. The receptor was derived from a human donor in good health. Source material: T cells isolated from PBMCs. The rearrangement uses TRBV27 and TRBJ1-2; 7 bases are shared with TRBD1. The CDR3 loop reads CASSFGGGANYGYTF. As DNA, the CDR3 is TGTGCCAGCAGTTTCGGAGGGGGCGCCAACTATGGCTACACCTTC.